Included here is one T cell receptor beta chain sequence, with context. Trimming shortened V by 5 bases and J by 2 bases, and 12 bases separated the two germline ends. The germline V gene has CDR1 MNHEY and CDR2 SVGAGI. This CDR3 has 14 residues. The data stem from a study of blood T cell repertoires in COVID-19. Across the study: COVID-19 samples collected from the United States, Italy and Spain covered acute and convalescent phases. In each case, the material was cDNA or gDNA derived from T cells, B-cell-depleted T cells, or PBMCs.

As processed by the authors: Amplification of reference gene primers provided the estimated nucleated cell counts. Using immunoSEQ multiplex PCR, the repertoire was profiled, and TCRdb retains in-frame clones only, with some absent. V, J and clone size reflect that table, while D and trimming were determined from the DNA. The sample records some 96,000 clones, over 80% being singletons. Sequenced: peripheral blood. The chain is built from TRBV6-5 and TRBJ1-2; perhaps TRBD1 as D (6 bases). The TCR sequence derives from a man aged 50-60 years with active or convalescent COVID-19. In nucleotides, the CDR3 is TGTGCCAGCAGTAGGGGGACCGGGAACTATGGCTACACCTTC. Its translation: CASSRGTGNYGYTF.